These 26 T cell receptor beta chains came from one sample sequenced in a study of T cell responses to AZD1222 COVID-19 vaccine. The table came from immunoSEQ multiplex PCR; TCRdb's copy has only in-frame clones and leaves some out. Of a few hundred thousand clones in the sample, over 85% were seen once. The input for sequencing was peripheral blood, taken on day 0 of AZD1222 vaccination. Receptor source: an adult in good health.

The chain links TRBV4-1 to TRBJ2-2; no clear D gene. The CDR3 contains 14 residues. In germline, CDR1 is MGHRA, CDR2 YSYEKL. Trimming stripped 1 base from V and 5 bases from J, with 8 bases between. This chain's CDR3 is CASSQGPETGELFF. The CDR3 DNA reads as TGCGCCAGCAGCCAAGGTCCCGAAACCGGGGAGCTGTTTTTT.

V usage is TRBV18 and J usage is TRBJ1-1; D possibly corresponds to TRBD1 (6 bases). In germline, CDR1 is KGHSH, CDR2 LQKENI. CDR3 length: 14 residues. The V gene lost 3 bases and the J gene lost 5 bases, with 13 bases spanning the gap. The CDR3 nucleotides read TGTGCCAGCTCACCTTCCTCAGGGGTTACTGAAGCTTTCTTT. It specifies CASSPSSGVTEAFF.

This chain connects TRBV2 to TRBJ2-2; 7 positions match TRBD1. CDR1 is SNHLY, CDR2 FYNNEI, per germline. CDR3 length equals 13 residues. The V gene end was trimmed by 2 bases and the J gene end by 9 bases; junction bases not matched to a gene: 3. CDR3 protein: CASSERGQRELFF. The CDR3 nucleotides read TGTGCCAGCAGTGAAAGGGGACAGAGGGAGCTGTTTTTT.

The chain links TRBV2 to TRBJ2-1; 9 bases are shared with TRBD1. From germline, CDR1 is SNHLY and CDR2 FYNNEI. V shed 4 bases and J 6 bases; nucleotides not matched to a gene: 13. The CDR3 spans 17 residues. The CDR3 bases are TGTGCCAGCAGTGGGGGGAGCGGGACAGGGTCACGCAATGAGCAGTTCTTC. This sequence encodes CASSGGSGTGSRNEQFF.

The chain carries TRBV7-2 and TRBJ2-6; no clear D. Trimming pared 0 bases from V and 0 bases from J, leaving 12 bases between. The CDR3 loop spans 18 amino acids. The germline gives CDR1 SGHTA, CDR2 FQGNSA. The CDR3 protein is CASSLAHPESSGANVLTF. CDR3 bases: TGTGCCAGCAGCTTAGCGCATCCGGAATCCTCTGGGGCCAACGTCCTGACTTTC.

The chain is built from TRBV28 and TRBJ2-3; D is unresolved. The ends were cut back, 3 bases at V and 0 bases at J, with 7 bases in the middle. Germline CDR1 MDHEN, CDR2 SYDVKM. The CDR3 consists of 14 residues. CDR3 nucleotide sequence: TGTGCCAGCAGTTTCGCACCTAGCACAGATACGCAGTATTTT. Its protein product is CASSFAPSTDTQYF. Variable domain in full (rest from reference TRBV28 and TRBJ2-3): DVKVTQSSRYLVKRTGEKVFLECVQDMDHENMFWYRQDPGLGLRLIYFSYDVKMKEKGDIPEGYSVSREKKERFSLILESASTNQTSMYLCASSFAPSTDTQYFGPGTRLTVL.

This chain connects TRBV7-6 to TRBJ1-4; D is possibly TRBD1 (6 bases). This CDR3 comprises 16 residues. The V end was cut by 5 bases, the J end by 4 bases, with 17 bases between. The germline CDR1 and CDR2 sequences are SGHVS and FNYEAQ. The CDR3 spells CASSMDSRSRNEKLFF. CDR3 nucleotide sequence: TGTGCCAGCAGCATGGACAGTCGGAGCCGTAATGAAAAACTGTTTTTT.

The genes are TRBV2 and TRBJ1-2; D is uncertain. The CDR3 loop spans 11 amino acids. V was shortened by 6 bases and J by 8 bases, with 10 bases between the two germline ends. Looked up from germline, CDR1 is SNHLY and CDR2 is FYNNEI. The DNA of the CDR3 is TGTGCCAGCAGGTACGGCCGCGGCTACACCTTC. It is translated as CASRYGRGYTF.

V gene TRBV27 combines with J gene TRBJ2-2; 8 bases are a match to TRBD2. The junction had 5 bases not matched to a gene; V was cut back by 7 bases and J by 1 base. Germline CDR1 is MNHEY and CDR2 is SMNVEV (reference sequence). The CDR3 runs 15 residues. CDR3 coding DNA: TGTGCCAGCAACCGCGGGGGGAGGAACACCGGGGAGCTGTTTTTT. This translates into CASNRGGRNTGELFF.

The CDR3 DNA sequence: TGTGCCAGCAGTTTTGACAGAAAAAACATTCAGTACTTC. Translated, it gives CASSFDRKNIQYF. This sequence joins TRBV6-5 and TRBJ2-4, with D perhaps matching TRBD1 (5 bases). The germline V gene has CDR1 MNHEY and CDR2 SVGAGI. V was cut by 4 bases and J by 4 bases, with 8 bases left in between. This CDR3 has 13 amino acids.

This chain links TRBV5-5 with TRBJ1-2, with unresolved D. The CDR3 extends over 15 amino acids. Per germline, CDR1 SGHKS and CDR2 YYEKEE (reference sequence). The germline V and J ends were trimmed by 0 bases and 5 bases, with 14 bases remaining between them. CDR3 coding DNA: TGTGCCAGCAGCTTGGGACACTCAACCTATTATGGCTACACCTTC. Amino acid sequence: CASSLGHSTYYGYTF.

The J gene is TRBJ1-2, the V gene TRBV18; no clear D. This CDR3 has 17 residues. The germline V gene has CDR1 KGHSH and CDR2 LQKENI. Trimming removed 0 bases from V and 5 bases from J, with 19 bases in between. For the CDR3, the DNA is TGTGCCAGCTCACCACCGAACGGGAGAAAGGGCCGATATGGCTACACCTTC. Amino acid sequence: CASSPPNGRKGRYGYTF. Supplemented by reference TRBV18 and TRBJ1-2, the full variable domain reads NAGVMQNPRHLVRRRGQEARLRCSPMKGHSHVYWYRQLPEEGLKFMVYLQKENIIDESGMPKERFSAEFPKEGPSILRIQQVVRGDSAAYFCASSPPNGRKGRYGYTFGSGTRLTVV.

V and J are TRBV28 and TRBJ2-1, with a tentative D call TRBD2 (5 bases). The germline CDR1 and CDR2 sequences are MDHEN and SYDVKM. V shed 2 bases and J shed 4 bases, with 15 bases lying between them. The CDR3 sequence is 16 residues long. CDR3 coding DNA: TGTGCCAGCAGTTTAGCTAGCCCTCCTATGTACAATGAGCAGTTCTTC. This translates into CASSLASPPMYNEQFF.

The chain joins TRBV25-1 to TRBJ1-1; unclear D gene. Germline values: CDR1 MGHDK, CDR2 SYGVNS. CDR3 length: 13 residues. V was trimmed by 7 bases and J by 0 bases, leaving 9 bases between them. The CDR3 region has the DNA TGTGCCAGCATTCAGCGGATGAACACTGAAGCTTTCTTT. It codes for CASIQRMNTEAFF.

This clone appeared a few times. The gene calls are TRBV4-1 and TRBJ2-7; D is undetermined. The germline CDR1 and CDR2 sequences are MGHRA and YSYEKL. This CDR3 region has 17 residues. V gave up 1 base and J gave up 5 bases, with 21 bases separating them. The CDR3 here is CASSQVNLGFAANEQYF. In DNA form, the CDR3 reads TGCGCCAGCAGCCAAGTTAACCTTGGTTTTGCGGCCAACGAGCAGTACTTC.

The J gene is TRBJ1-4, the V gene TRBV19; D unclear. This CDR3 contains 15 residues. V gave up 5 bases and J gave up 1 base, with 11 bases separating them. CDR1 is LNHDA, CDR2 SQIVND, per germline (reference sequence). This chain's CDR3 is CASSSRARTNEKLFF. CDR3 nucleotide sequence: TGTGCCAGTAGTTCTCGGGCGAGAACTAATGAAAAACTGTTTTTT. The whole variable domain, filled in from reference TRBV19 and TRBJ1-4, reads DGGITQSPKYLFRKEGQNVTLSCEQNLNHDAMYWYRQDPGQGLRLIYYSQIVNDFQKGDIAEGYSVSREKKESFPLTVTSAQKNPTAFYLCASSSRARTNEKLFFGSGTQLSVL.

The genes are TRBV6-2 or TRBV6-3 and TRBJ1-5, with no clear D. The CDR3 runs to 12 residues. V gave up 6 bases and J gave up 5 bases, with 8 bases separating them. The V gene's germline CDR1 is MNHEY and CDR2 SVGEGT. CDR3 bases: TGTGCCAGCAGCCCTATTTATCAGCCCCAGCATTTT. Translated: CASSPIYQPQHF.

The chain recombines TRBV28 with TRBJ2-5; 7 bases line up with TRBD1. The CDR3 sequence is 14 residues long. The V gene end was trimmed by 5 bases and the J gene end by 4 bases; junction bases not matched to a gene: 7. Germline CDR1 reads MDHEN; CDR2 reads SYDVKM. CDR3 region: CASSTQGSRETQYF. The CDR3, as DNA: TGTGCCAGCAGTACACAGGGGTCCCGAGAGACCCAGTACTTC.

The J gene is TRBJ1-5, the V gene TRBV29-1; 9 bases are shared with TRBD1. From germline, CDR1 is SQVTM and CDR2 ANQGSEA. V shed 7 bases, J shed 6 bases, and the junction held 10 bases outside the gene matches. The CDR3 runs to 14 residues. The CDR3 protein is CSAAGTGNGQPQHF. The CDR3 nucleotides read TGCAGCGCCGCCGGGACAGGGAATGGTCAGCCCCAGCATTTT.

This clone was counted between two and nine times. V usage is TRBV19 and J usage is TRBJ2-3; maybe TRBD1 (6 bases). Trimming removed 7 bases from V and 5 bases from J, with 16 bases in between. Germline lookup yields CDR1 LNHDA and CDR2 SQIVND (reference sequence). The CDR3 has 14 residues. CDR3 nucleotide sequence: TGTGCCAGTACCCTCGGTAGGGGACAAGATACGCAGTATTTT. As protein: CASTLGRGQDTQYF.

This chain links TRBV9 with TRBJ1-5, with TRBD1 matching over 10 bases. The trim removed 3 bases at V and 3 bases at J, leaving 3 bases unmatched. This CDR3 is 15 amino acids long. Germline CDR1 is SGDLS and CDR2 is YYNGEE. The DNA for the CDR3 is TGTGCCAGCAGCGCCGGACAGGGGGACAATCAGCCCCAGCATTTT. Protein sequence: CASSAGQGDNQPQHF.

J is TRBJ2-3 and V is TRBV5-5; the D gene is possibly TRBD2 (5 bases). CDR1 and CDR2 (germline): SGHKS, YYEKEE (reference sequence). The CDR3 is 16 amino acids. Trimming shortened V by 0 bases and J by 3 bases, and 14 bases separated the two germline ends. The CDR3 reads CASSLARRPGTDTQYF. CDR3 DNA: TGTGCCAGCAGCTTGGCCCGGAGGCCGGGGACAGATACGCAGTATTTT.

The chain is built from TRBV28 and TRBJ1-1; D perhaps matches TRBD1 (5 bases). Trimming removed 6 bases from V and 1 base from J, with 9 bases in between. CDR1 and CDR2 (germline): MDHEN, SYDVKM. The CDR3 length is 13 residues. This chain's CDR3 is CASSWDPNTEAFF. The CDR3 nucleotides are TGTGCCAGCAGCTGGGACCCGAACACTGAAGCTTTCTTT.

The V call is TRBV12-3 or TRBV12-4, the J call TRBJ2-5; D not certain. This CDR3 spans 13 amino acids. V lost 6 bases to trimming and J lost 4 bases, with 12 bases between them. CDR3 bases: TGTGCCAGCAGCCGCCTGACGGGAGAGACCCAGTACTTC. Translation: CASSRLTGETQYF.

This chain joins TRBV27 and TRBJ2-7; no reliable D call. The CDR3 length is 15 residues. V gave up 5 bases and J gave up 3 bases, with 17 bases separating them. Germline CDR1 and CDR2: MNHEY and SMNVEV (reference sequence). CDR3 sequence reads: CASSPLLGFSYEQYF. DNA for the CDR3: TGTGCCAGCAGTCCTCTTCTAGGTTTTAGCTACGAGCAGTACTTC.

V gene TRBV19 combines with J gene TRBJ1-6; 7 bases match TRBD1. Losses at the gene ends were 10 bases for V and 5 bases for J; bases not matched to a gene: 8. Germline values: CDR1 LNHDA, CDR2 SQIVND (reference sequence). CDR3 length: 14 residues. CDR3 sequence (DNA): TGTGCCACCTCGACAGGGAGCCATAATTCACCCCTCCACTTT. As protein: CATSTGSHNSPLHF.